This T cell receptor (beta chain) was observed in a study of blood T cell repertoires in COVID-19. Trimming took 3 bases from V and 1 from J, leaving 12 bases between them. Looked up from germline, CDR1 is WSHSY and CDR2 is SAAADI. The CDR3 consists of 16 residues. This clone has a single count. In the original processing: Amplifying reference gene primers gave estimates of nucleated cell counts. The assay was immunoSEQ multiplex PCR, and TCRdb's table has in-frame clones only and misses some. The DNA gave D and trimming, while V, J and clone size come from that table. The sample shows about 160,000 clones, just under 85% of them seen only once.

The receptor comes from a woman aged 80 or older with acute or convalescent COVID-19. Sequences were obtained from peripheral blood. The J gene is TRBJ2-2, the V gene TRBV10-2, with D tentatively TRBD2 (7 bases). The CDR3 nucleotides are TGCGCCAGCAGTGATGGACTAGGGGGGAACACCGGGGAGCTGTTTTTT. This translates into CASSDGLGGNTGELFF.